The 25 T cell receptor beta chains below all came from one sample that was sequenced in a study of EBV T-cell therapy then PD-1 blockade in nasopharyngeal carcinoma. The treatment is: AdE1-LMPpoly-expanded autologous EBV-specific T-cell therapy followed by anti-PD-1 nivolumab. The data were produced by immunoSEQ multiplex PCR, yet TCRdb's version contains in-frame clones alone and is incomplete. The profile shows tens of thousands of clones, approximately 87% of them singletons. Antigen specificity for these receptors is unknown. This specimen consisted of CD8+ T cells from blood, obtained at roughly day 65 from a patient whose treatment included autologous EBV-specific T cells and nivolumab. The receptor set was obtained from a man between 40 and 49 years old with nasopharyngeal carcinoma.

As to this clone: Within the sample, other DNA sequences also encode this same CDR3. The chain is built from TRBV9 and TRBJ1-2; D is uncertain. This CDR3 comprises 14 residues. V shed 0 bases and J shed 4 bases, with 10 bases lying between them. The germline CDR1 and CDR2 sequences are SGDLS and YYNGEE. The CDR3 DNA reads as TGTGCCAGCAGCGTAGGGGGTCGGGGCTATGGCTACACCTTC. This encodes CASSVGGRGYGYTF.

The chain has TRBV5-8 and TRBJ2-7; 7 nucleotides agree with TRBD2. Trimming removed 4 bases from V and 7 bases from J; junction bases left unmatched: 11. The CDR3 contains 14 residues. Germline CDR1 is SGHTS and CDR2 is YDEGEE. DNA of the CDR3: TGTGCCAGCAGCCGAGGGAGGGACGGACAAGAGCAGTACTTC. It specifies CASSRGRDGQEQYF.

This clone was seen a handful of times. V gene TRBV7-3 combines with J gene TRBJ2-1; D is undetermined. The germline gives CDR1 SGHTA, CDR2 FQGTGA. The CDR3 is 14 amino acids. The ends were cut back, 0 bases at V and 9 bases at J, with 12 bases in the middle. The CDR3 spells CASSLTDLSFEQFF. CDR3 nucleotides: TGTGCCAGCAGCTTAACAGACCTTTCGTTTGAGCAGTTCTTC.

The chain is built from TRBV7-2 and TRBJ2-5; D remains ambiguous. V gave up 1 base and J gave up 0 bases, with 9 bases separating them. CDR1 SGHTA and CDR2 FQGNSA come from the germline V gene. This CDR3 region has 15 residues. The CDR3 region has the DNA TGTGCCAGCAGCTTAGACTCCTCGTACCAAGAGACCCAGTACTTC. Its protein is CASSLDSSYQETQYF.

This sequence joins TRBV7-3 and TRBJ2-3, with D possibly TRBD2 on 6 matching bases. V dropped 5 bases and J dropped 0 bases, with 15 bases sitting between them. Germline loops: CDR1 SGHTA, CDR2 FQGTGA. This CDR3 has 16 residues. The CDR3 here is CASSPGGDTSTDTQYF. The CDR3, as DNA: TGTGCCAGCAGCCCCGGGGGAGACACTAGCACAGATACGCAGTATTTT.

The rearrangement joins TRBV4-3 to TRBJ1-1, with D possibly matching TRBD1 (5 bases). Trimming stripped 4 bases from V and 1 base from J, with 16 bases between. The CDR3 consists of 16 residues. Germline assignment: CDR1 LGHNA and CDR2 YSLEER. CDR3: CASSRRPGHPNTEAFF. The DNA for the CDR3 is TGCGCCAGCAGCCGGCGGCCCGGACACCCGAACACTGAAGCTTTCTTT.

This clone was observed a few times. The V call is TRBV9, the J call TRBJ1-1; D gene uncertain. Germline V CDR1 and CDR2: SGDLS, YYNGEE. V was pared by 0 bases and J by 1 base, with 10 bases between. This CDR3 is built from 15 residues. CDR3 region: CASSVDGLANTEAFF. CDR3 sequence (DNA): TGTGCCAGCAGCGTAGATGGACTCGCGAACACTGAAGCTTTCTTT.

The chain carries TRBV12-3 or TRBV12-4 and TRBJ2-1; TRBD1 is a possible D gene (6 bases). This CDR3 contains 13 residues. V was clipped by 6 bases and J by 3 bases, with 9 bases between them. CDR3 residues: CASSRTDYNEQFF. The CDR3 nucleotides are TGTGCCAGCAGCCGGACAGACTACAATGAGCAGTTCTTC.

This clone showed up just once. This chain uses TRBV27 with TRBJ2-3; 10 bases are shared with TRBD2. The CDR3 is 15 residues long. Germline CDR1 and CDR2: MNHEY and SMNVEV (reference sequence). Unmatched junction bases numbered 3, after V lost 5 bases and J lost 1 base. The CDR3 reads CASSNLAGGTDTQYF. For the CDR3, the DNA is TGTGCCAGCAGTAACCTAGCGGGGGGCACAGATACGCAGTATTTT.

CDR3 coding DNA: TGTGCCAGCAGCCTTAGGGGACAAATAAATGAAAAACTGTTTTTT. Amino acids: CASSLRGQINEKLFF. The rearrangement links TRBV7-9 to TRBJ1-4, with D possibly TRBD1 on 6 matching bases. Trimming left V 5 bases short and J 5 bases short, with 15 bases between. This CDR3 has 15 residues. Germline V CDR1 and CDR2: SEHNR, FQNEAQ (reference sequence).

The genes are TRBV18 and TRBJ2-1, with D possibly matching TRBD1 (6 bases). This CDR3 has 17 residues. Trimming removed 5 bases from V and 2 bases from J, with 19 bases in between. CDR1 is KGHSH, CDR2 LQKENI, per germline. Written as DNA, the CDR3 is TGTGCCAGCTCAGGACGAGACAGGACCCTAACCTACAATGAGCAGTTCTTC. Translating gives CASSGRDRTLTYNEQFF.

CDR3 sequence: CASSQAPSPQGKIGNQPQHF. DNA for the CDR3: TGTGCCAGCAGCCAAGCTCCCAGCCCCCAGGGGAAGATCGGCAATCAGCCCCAGCATTTT. The V and J genes are TRBV3-1 (or the pseudogene TRBV3-2) and TRBJ1-5; the D gene is possibly TRBD1 (6 bases). The germline CDR1 and CDR2 sequences are LGHDT and YNNKEL (reference sequence). The V and J ends lost 1 base and 2 bases respectively, with 24 bases between them. The CDR3 length is 20 residues.

The CDR3 reads CAWSTGQGDGYTF. The CDR3 nucleotides are TGTGCCTGGAGCACGGGACAGGGGGATGGCTACACCTTC. The chain recombines TRBV30 with TRBJ1-2; 11 bases line up with TRBD1. With 3 bases clipped from V and 6 bases from J, the junction kept 3 bases outside the gene matches. The germline CDR1 and CDR2 sequences are GTSNPN and SVGIG (reference sequence). CDR3 length: 13 amino acids.

The chain recombines TRBV6-2 or TRBV6-3 with TRBJ2-3; the D is unclear. From germline, CDR1 is MNHEY and CDR2 SVGEGT. The CDR3 totals 16 residues. V dropped 4 bases and J dropped 3 bases, with 17 bases sitting between them. CDR3 sequence reads: CASSWSKLVGTDTQYF. The CDR3 DNA follows: TGTGCCAGCAGTTGGTCCAAGCTAGTCGGAACAGATACGCAGTATTTT.

This clone was picked up a small number of times. The chain uses TRBV4-1 and TRBJ1-2, with 7 bases identical to TRBD1. Trimming removed 4 bases from V and 2 bases from J; junction bases left unmatched: 1. Germline V gene sequence: CDR1 MGHRA, CDR2 YSYEKL. The CDR3 is 13 residues long. The CDR3 coding sequence is TGCGCCAGCAGCCCGGGACAGAACTATGGCTACACCTTC. Residues: CASSPGQNYGYTF.

This clone appeared a single time. The CDR3 DNA reads TGTGCCAGCAGCCGGACAGGGTCAGTGGTGGAGACCCAGTACTTC. This encodes CASSRTGSVVETQYF. J is TRBJ2-5 and V is TRBV7-2; 8 bases are a match to TRBD1. Trimming at V came to 5 bases and at J to 5 bases, leaving 10 bases not matched to a gene. The V gene's germline CDR1 is SGHTA and CDR2 FQGNSA. CDR3 length: 15 amino acids.

The rearrangement uses TRBV7-8 and TRBJ2-6, with unresolved D. The length of the CDR3 is 12 residues. Germline loops: CDR1 SGHVS, CDR2 FQNEAQ. The V end was cut by 10 bases, the J end by 3 bases, with 7 bases between. CDR3 DNA: TGTGCCATCTCGGTTGGGGCCAACGTCCTGACTTTC. It is translated as CAISVGANVLTF.

This chain connects TRBV6-4 to TRBJ2-3, with D maybe TRBD2 (6 bases). CDR3 size: 16 residues. Trimming removed 0 bases at V and 4 bases at J, with 14 bases between. CDR1 and CDR2 from the germline V gene are MRHNA and SNTAGT. The CDR3 loop is CASSDSKVSGPDTQYF. DNA of the CDR3: TGTGCCAGCAGTGACTCGAAAGTTAGCGGCCCAGATACGCAGTATTTT.

The CDR3 protein is CASSPIAPRPTGASTDTQYF. The DNA for the CDR3 is TGTGCCAGCAGCCCCATCGCACCGAGGCCGACAGGGGCTAGCACAGATACGCAGTATTTT. V and J are TRBV28 and TRBJ2-3, with 8 bases lining up with TRBD1. The germline V gene encodes CDR1 MDHEN and CDR2 SYDVKM. The CDR3 has 20 amino acids. Trimming at V came to 6 bases and at J to 0 bases, leaving 20 bases not matched to a gene.

The rearrangement joins TRBV7-3 to TRBJ2-5, with 8 bases matching TRBD2. The V and J ends lost 3 bases and 5 bases, in that order; junction bases with no gene match: 5. The CDR3 totals 14 residues. CDR1 is SGHTA and CDR2 is FQGTGA in the germline V gene. CDR3 region: CASSLGLGGETQYF. In DNA form, the CDR3 reads TGTGCCAGCAGCTTGGGACTAGGGGGTGAGACCCAGTACTTC.

The chain has TRBV9 and TRBJ2-1; TRBD1 matches at 9 bases. Germline V gene data show CDR1 as SGDLS and CDR2 as YYNGEE. The CDR3 has 16 amino acids. J gave up 3 bases and V 4 bases, and 8 bases lay outside the gene matches. Written as DNA, the CDR3 is TGTGCCAGCAGCCCAAAACAGGGGGCAATCTACAATGAGCAGTTCTTC. Translated, it gives CASSPKQGAIYNEQFF.

V usage is TRBV4-3 and J usage is TRBJ1-2; D ambiguous. This CDR3 contains 15 residues. Between the trimmed V and J ends, which lost 1 base and 1 base, there was a span of 10 bases. CDR1 and CDR2 from the germline V gene are LGHNA and YSLEER. CDR3 sequence (DNA): TGCGCCAGCAGCCAAGGGACGGAAGTTAACTATGGCTACACCTTC. This encodes CASSQGTEVNYGYTF.

The chain carries TRBV7-9 and TRBJ2-1; 9 bases fit TRBD2. The CDR3 is made up of 15 amino acids. From germline, CDR1 is SEHNR and CDR2 FQNEAQ (reference sequence). J was trimmed by 7 bases and V by 5 bases; bases with no gene match: 9. CDR3: CASSPGAGGLNEQFF. DNA of the CDR3: TGTGCCAGCAGCCCCGGGGCGGGGGGGCTAAATGAGCAGTTCTTC.

This CDR3 is CASNNRGLGNTIYF. The CDR3 nucleotides read TGTGCCAGCAATAACAGGGGGCTAGGAAACACCATATATTTT. The J gene is TRBJ1-3, the V gene TRBV6-1, with 9 bases matching TRBD1. The germline V gene encodes CDR1 MNHNS and CDR2 SASEGT. The CDR3 is made up of 14 amino acids. V lost 7 bases and J lost 4; bases outside the gene matches: 5.

The J gene is TRBJ1-2, the V gene TRBV4-1; D is possibly TRBD1 (5 bases). Germline CDR1 MGHRA, CDR2 YSYEKL. This CDR3 spans 14 amino acids. V was pared by 0 bases and J by 5 bases, with 10 bases between. The CDR3 reads CASSQENRIYGYTF. For the CDR3, the DNA is TGCGCCAGCAGCCAAGAAAACAGGATATATGGCTACACCTTC.